These 32 T cell receptor beta chains were sequenced from one sample in a study of cytomegalovirus exposure and HLA in healthy donors. The PCR made use of 60 Vbeta and 13 Jbeta primers. The method was immunoSEQ multiplex PCR; TCRdb's version includes in-frame clones alone and lacks a portion of them. The repertoire has fewer than 150,000 clones, approximately 77% of them found once; the top ten carry 2% to 2.5%. Sequences were obtained from PBMCs. All receptors derive from a man aged 25-45 years in good health and CMV-seronegative.

This clone was found once. V and J are TRBV5-4 and TRBJ2-3; 7 nucleotides match TRBD1. CDR3 size: 16 residues. The junction had 8 bases not matched to a gene; V was cut back by 4 bases and J by 0 bases. Germline-derived CDR1 and CDR2 are SGHNT and YYREEE (reference sequence). DNA of the CDR3: TGTGCCAGCAGCCCGGGACAGAGCTCTAGCACAGATACGCAGTATTTT. Protein: CASSPGQSSSTDTQYF. Filled out from reference TRBV5-4 and TRBJ2-3, the complete variable domain reads ETGVTQSPTHLIKTRGQQVTLRCSSQSGHNTVSWYQQALGQGPQFIFQYYREEENGRGNFPPRFSGLQFPNYSSELNVNALELDDSALYLCASSPGQSSSTDTQYFGPGTRLTVL.

This chain connects TRBV7-9 to TRBJ1-2, with TRBD1 matching over 8 bases. This CDR3 has 15 residues. The J segment lost 0 bases and the V segment lost 5 bases, leaving 5 bases of the junction unmatched. Germline-derived CDR1 and CDR2 are SEHNR and FQNEAQ (reference sequence). The CDR3 DNA follows: TGTGCCAGCAGCGAACAGGGGGATGCTAACTATGGCTACACCTTC. This codes for CASSEQGDANYGYTF.

The V and J genes are TRBV10-1 and TRBJ2-7; 10 positions agree with TRBD1. The CDR3 consists of 14 residues. Germline trimming cut 8 bases from V and 4 bases from J; bases unmatched to any gene: 8. Germline V gene data show CDR1 as WNHNN and CDR2 as SYGVQD (reference sequence). The CDR3 sequence: CASPTRDRGYEQYF. The DNA of the CDR3 is TGCGCCAGCCCGACCCGGGACAGGGGATACGAGCAGTACTTC.

This chain uses TRBV11-1 with TRBJ1-1; TRBD1 matches at 7 bases. The ends lost 4 bases at V and 0 bases at J; junction bases unmatched: 5. The CDR3 has 15 residues. Germline CDR1 is SGHAT and CDR2 is FQDESV (reference sequence). The CDR3 DNA is TGTGCCAGCAGCTCGTGGACAGGATTGAACACTGAAGCTTTCTTT. Translating it yields CASSSWTGLNTEAFF.

The chain couples TRBV6-1 to TRBJ2-5, with 12 bases fitting TRBD1. The DNA end lines up better with TRBJ2-7; the J call may be wrong. CDR1 is MNHNS and CDR2 is SASEGT in the germline V gene. There are 15 residues in the CDR3. The DNA of the CDR3 is TGTGCCAGCAGTGCACCGGGACAGGGGGCGGACGAGCAGTACTTC. Its protein is CASSAPGQGADEQYF.

The chain has TRBV29-1 and TRBJ2-2, with 8 positions matching TRBD1. The V segment lost 7 bases and the J segment 1 base; nucleotides outside the gene matches: 2. This CDR3 region has 13 residues. Germline CDR1 SQVTM, CDR2 ANQGSEA. The CDR3 here is CSGGQGNTGELFF. CDR3 in DNA: TGCAGCGGAGGACAGGGGAACACCGGGGAGCTGTTTTTT.

The chain combines TRBV9 with TRBJ1-1; D is uncertain. CDR1 and CDR2 from the germline V gene are SGDLS and YYNGEE. The CDR3 has 12 amino acids. Trimming stripped 4 bases from V and 6 bases from J, with 10 bases between. CDR3 sequence reads: CASSPIQSEAFF. DNA of the CDR3: TGTGCCAGCAGCCCCATCCAGTCTGAAGCTTTCTTT.

The table lists this clone with a count of one. The rearrangement uses TRBV29-1 and TRBJ1-2; 7 positions agree with TRBD1. CDR1 is SQVTM, CDR2 ANQGSEA, per germline. There are 13 residues in the CDR3. Unmatched junction bases numbered 9, after V lost 7 bases and J lost 4 bases. The CDR3 is CSALTGIGYGYTF. In DNA form, the CDR3 reads TGCAGCGCCCTGACAGGGATCGGCTATGGCTACACCTTC.

CDR3 DNA sequence: TGCGCCAGCAGCCATGGAGAGGGACAGGGCCCGCCTGGGGCCAACGTCCTGACTTTC. This codes for CASSHGEGQGPPGANVLTF. The gene calls are TRBV4-1 and TRBJ2-6; 9 bases align to TRBD1. The CDR3 length is 19 residues. V shed 3 bases and J 2 bases; nucleotides not matched to a gene: 11. Germline CDR1 and CDR2: MGHRA and YSYEKL.

The chain employs TRBV6-1 and TRBJ2-2, with 8 bases that match TRBD2. CDR1 and CDR2 from the germline V gene are MNHNS and SASEGT. The CDR3 sequence is 15 residues long. The V segment lost 6 bases and the J segment 6 bases; nucleotides outside the gene matches: 9. As DNA, the CDR3 is TGTGCCAGCAGGGCCGGGACTAGGTTGTCCGGGGAGCTGTTTTTT. It specifies CASRAGTRLSGELFF.

The chain has TRBV4-1 and TRBJ1-1, with a tentative D call TRBD1 (6 bases). Germline-derived CDR1 and CDR2 are MGHRA and YSYEKL. V was trimmed by 4 bases and J by 1 base, leaving 10 bases between them. The CDR3 totals 14 residues. The CDR3 DNA sequence: TGCGCCAGCAGCCGACAACAGGGGAACACTGAAGCTTTCTTT. This encodes CASSRQQGNTEAFF.

DNA for the CDR3: TGTGCCAGCATCCTGGAGACAGGGCTCTCCGAGCAGTACTTC. Translating gives CASILETGLSEQYF. V and J are TRBV2 and TRBJ2-7; 7 bases align to TRBD1. CDR3 length: 14 residues. Trimming at V came to 7 bases and at J to 6 bases, leaving 12 bases not matched to a gene. The germline gives CDR1 SNHLY, CDR2 FYNNEI. Looking up the rest from reference TRBV2 and TRBJ2-7 gives the full variable domain: EPEVTQTPSHQVTQMGQEVILRCVPISNHLYFYWYRQILGQKVEFLVSFYNNEISEKSEIFDDQFSVERPDGSNFTLKIRSTKLEDSAMYFCASILETGLSEQYFGPGTRLTVT.

The rearrangement uses TRBV9 and TRBJ2-3; D is perhaps TRBD2 (5 bases). The CDR3 spans 16 residues. V was pared by 4 bases and J by 1 base, with 16 bases between. CDR1 is SGDLS and CDR2 is YYNGEE in the germline V gene. The CDR3, as DNA: TGTGCCAGCAGCCCAGGTGGCGGACTCGGCACAGATACGCAGTATTTT. Amino acids: CASSPGGGLGTDTQYF.

Written as DNA, the CDR3 is TGCAGCGTCAACGGGGGACTAGCTGGCGAGCAGTACTTC. Translation: CSVNGGLAGEQYF. The chain uses TRBV29-1 and TRBJ2-7; 9 bases match TRBD2. CDR1 is SQVTM, CDR2 ANQGSEA, per germline. This CDR3 spans 13 amino acids. The V gene end was trimmed by 6 bases and the J gene end by 6 bases; junction bases not matched to a gene: 9.

The rearrangement links TRBV2 to TRBJ1-6; possibly TRBD1 for D (6 bases). Trimming took off 2 bases at V and 1 base at J, with 9 bases between the two ends. This CDR3 is 16 amino acids long. The germline V gene encodes CDR1 SNHLY and CDR2 FYNNEI. Here the CDR3 reads CASSERGGSYNSPLHF. The CDR3 nucleotides are TGTGCCAGCAGTGAAAGGGGGGGGTCCTATAATTCACCCCTCCACTTT.

The J gene is TRBJ1-2, the V gene TRBV18; unclear D gene. Looked up from germline, CDR1 is KGHSH and CDR2 is LQKENI. This CDR3 contains 15 residues. V dropped 3 bases and J dropped 8 bases, with 19 bases sitting between them. The CDR3 nucleotides read TGTGCCAGCTCACCGGCGGCCCTTTGGAGTGAAGGCTACACCTTC. Translation gives CASSPAALWSEGYTF.

V and J are TRBV7-6 and TRBJ2-7; TRBD2 aligns across 7 bases. The germline V gene encodes CDR1 SGHVS and CDR2 FNYEAQ. With V trimmed by 4 bases and J by 3 bases, 12 bases remained unmatched. This CDR3 is built from 16 residues. CDR3 in DNA: TGTGCCAGCAGCTCAAGCGGGCTAGCGGTTAACTACGAGCAGTACTTC. This translates into CASSSSGLAVNYEQYF.

This clone came up once. The chain has TRBV29-1 and TRBJ1-2, with 12 bases identical to TRBD1. The CDR3 is made up of 17 amino acids. The germline gives CDR1 SQVTM, CDR2 ANQGSEA. J was trimmed by 4 bases and V by 1 base; bases with no gene match: 10. CDR3 loop: CSVEGEVGTGGFYGYTF. DNA of the CDR3: TGCAGCGTTGAAGGGGAAGTAGGGACAGGGGGCTTCTATGGCTACACCTTC.

The CDR3 reads CAISEGVAGPEGAYNEQFF. The CDR3, as DNA: TGTGCCATCAGTGAGGGGGTAGCGGGACCTGAGGGTGCCTACAATGAGCAGTTCTTC. The chain joins TRBV10-3 to TRBJ2-1, with 8 bases matching TRBD2. This CDR3 spans 19 amino acids. The germline gives CDR1 ENHRY, CDR2 SYGVKD. The V and J ends lost 2 bases and 2 bases, in that order; junction bases with no gene match: 14.

This chain joins TRBV10-3 and TRBJ1-1, with TRBD1 matching over 7 bases. The CDR3 consists of 14 residues. Germline lookup yields CDR1 ENHRY and CDR2 SYGVKD. Trimming cost V 5 bases and J 0 bases; bases outside gene matches: 3. The CDR3 DNA sequence: TGTGCCATCAGTATGGGACAGCTGAACACTGAAGCTTTCTTT. Translation: CAISMGQLNTEAFF.

The chain has TRBV7-9 and TRBJ1-5, with D possibly being TRBD1 (6 bases). CDR3 length equals 15 residues. V was shortened by 5 bases and J by 0 bases, with 11 bases between the two germline ends. Germline V gives CDR1 SEHNR, CDR2 FQNEAQ (reference sequence). The CDR3 bases are TGTGCCAGCAGCAAAACAGGGTTTAGCAATCAGCCCCAGCATTTT. Translation: CASSKTGFSNQPQHF. Full variable domain (missing parts from reference TRBV7-9 and TRBJ1-5): DTGVSQNPRHKITKRGQNVTFRCDPISEHNRLYWYRQTLGQGPEFLTYFQNEAQLEKSRLLSDRFSAERPKGSFSTLEIQRTEQGDSAMYLCASSKTGFSNQPQHFGDGTRLSIL.

V is TRBV19 and J is TRBJ1-4; D is uncertain. Germline V gives CDR1 LNHDA, CDR2 SQIVND (reference sequence). V was trimmed by 5 bases and J by 4 bases, leaving 11 bases between them. This CDR3 has 14 residues. CDR3 protein: CASSEREGNEKLFF. The CDR3 DNA is TGTGCCAGTAGTGAGAGGGAGGGTAATGAAAAACTGTTTTTT. Complete variable domain (other parts from reference TRBV19 and TRBJ1-4): DGGITQSPKYLFRKEGQNVTLSCEQNLNHDAMYWYRQDPGQGLRLIYYSQIVNDFQKGDIAEGYSVSREKKESFPLTVTSAQKNPTAFYLCASSEREGNEKLFFGSGTQLSVL.

In this sample, this clone turned up a few times. V is TRBV5-6 and J is TRBJ2-2; 11 nucleotides match TRBD2. The CDR3 runs 14 residues. V shed 0 bases and J 8 bases; nucleotides not matched to a gene: 0. CDR1 SGHDT and CDR2 YYEEEE come from the germline V gene. In DNA form, the CDR3 reads TGTGCCAGCAGCTTGGGACTAGCGGGAGGGGAGCTGTTTTTT. Residues: CASSLGLAGGELFF. The whole variable domain, filled in from reference TRBV5-6 and TRBJ2-2, reads DAGVTQSPTHLIKTRGQQVTLRCSPKSGHDTVSWYQQALGQGPQFIFQYYEEEERQRGNFPDRFSGHQFPNYSSELNVNALLLGDSALYLCASSLGLAGGELFFGEGSRLTVL.

V gene TRBV2 combines with J gene TRBJ2-3; 9 bases are a match to TRBD2. The CDR3 totals 14 residues. Germline V gene sequence: CDR1 SNHLY, CDR2 FYNNEI. V lost 6 bases and J lost 2; bases outside the gene matches: 3. The CDR3 bases are TGTGCCAGCAGCTTAGCGGGAGCCACAGATACGCAGTATTTT. This sequence encodes CASSLAGATDTQYF.

This chain connects TRBV5-1 to TRBJ1-1; 9 nucleotides match TRBD1. Germline trimming cut 7 bases from V and 5 bases from J; bases unmatched to any gene: 9. Germline CDR1 reads SGHRS; CDR2 reads YFSETQ. The CDR3 contains 14 residues. The CDR3 region is CASGSGQGMTEAFF. DNA for the CDR3: TGCGCCAGCGGCTCGGGACAGGGTATGACTGAAGCTTTCTTT.

This clone was counted between two and nine times. The chain is built from TRBV5-6 and TRBJ2-7, with TRBD1 matching 11 bases. J gave up 6 bases and V 0 bases, and 5 bases lay outside the gene matches. CDR1 and CDR2 from the germline V gene are SGHDT and YYEEEE. This CDR3 has 15 amino acids. In DNA form, the CDR3 reads TGTGCCAGCAGCTTGGCCGGGACAGGGGGTCGCGAGCAGTACTTC. This encodes CASSLAGTGGREQYF.

The chain is built from TRBV7-8 and TRBJ1-2, with 7 bases matching TRBD1. The V and J ends lost 4 bases and 2 bases, in that order; junction bases with no gene match: 7. The CDR3 spans 15 residues. Per the germline V gene, CDR1 is SGHVS and CDR2 is FQNEAQ. The CDR3 DNA reads as TGTGCCAGCAGCTCAACGCCACAGGGGAACTATGGCTACACCTTC. This sequence encodes CASSSTPQGNYGYTF.

The genes are TRBV21-1 and TRBJ2-1; TRBD2 is the table's D call, not checked against the DNA. TRBV21-1 is labeled a pseudogene. CDR3 length: 13 amino acids. The CDR3 loop reads CASGVAGCHEQFF. In DNA form, the CDR3 reads TGTGCCAGCGGTGTGGCGGGATGTCATGAGCAGTTCTTC.

The CDR3 is CADRPGGQPQHF. As DNA, the CDR3 is TGTGCCGACCGACCCGGGGGTCAGCCCCAGCATTTT. This chain joins TRBV19 and TRBJ1-5; TRBD1 is a possible D gene (5 bases). Per the germline V gene, CDR1 is LNHDA and CDR2 is SQIVND (reference sequence). The CDR3 spans 12 residues. Trimming stripped 11 bases from V and 6 bases from J, with 14 bases between.

CDR3 protein: CASSPPLLWSGETQYF. The CDR3 nucleotides are TGTGCCAGCAGCCCCCCCCTTTTGTGGAGCGGAGAGACCCAGTACTTC. This chain uses TRBV7-6 with TRBJ2-5; D might be TRBD2 (5 bases). Germline values: CDR1 SGHVS, CDR2 FNYEAQ. There are 16 residues in the CDR3. Trimming removed 5 bases from V and 4 bases from J, with 20 bases in between. The complete variable domain, with remaining parts taken from reference TRBV7-6 and TRBJ2-5, reads GAGVSQSPRYKVTKRGQDVALRCDPISGHVSLYWYRQALGQGPEFLTYFNYEAQQDKSGLPNDRFSAERPEGSISTLTIQRTEQRDSAMYRCASSPPLLWSGETQYFGPGTRLLVL.

CDR3 amino acids: CASSFRDRYGYTF. CDR3 nucleotides: TGTGCCAGTAGTTTCCGGGACAGATATGGCTACACCTTC. V is TRBV19 and J is TRBJ1-2; 7 positions match TRBD1. The CDR3 spans 13 residues. J lost 5 bases, V lost 5 bases, and 5 bases had no gene match. The germline V gene has CDR1 LNHDA and CDR2 SQIVND (reference sequence).

V usage is TRBV5-6 and J usage is TRBJ2-7, with D maybe TRBD1 (6 bases). Germline V CDR1 and CDR2: SGHDT, YYEEEE. Trimming took off 2 bases at V and 0 bases at J, with 15 bases between the two ends. This CDR3 region has 16 residues. DNA of the CDR3: TGTGCCAGCAGCTTCCTCTCCCTGACAGGCTCCTACGAGCAGTACTTC. This encodes CASSFLSLTGSYEQYF. The variable domain in full, completed from reference TRBV5-6 and TRBJ2-7, reads DAGVTQSPTHLIKTRGQQVTLRCSPKSGHDTVSWYQQALGQGPQFIFQYYEEEERQRGNFPDRFSGHQFPNYSSELNVNALLLGDSALYLCASSFLSLTGSYEQYFGPGTRLTVT.